The present T cell receptor (beta chain) was sequenced within a study of cytomegalovirus exposure and HLA in healthy donors. This CDR3 region has 11 residues. V lost 2 bases, J lost 9 bases, and 8 bases lay in between. Germline values: CDR1 DFQATT, CDR2 SNEGSKA (reference sequence). Study findings and constraints: Data from an earlier analysis indicated that most TCR beta V segments were productive either about 87% or about 30% of the time. Because they were indistinguishable, some V segments, including TRBV6-2 and TRBV6-3, were excluded.

As to this clone: Its antigen is unknown.

Primers for the PCR totalled 60 Vbeta and 13 Jbeta. Using immunoSEQ multiplex PCR, the repertoire was profiled, and TCRdb retains in-frame clones only, with some absent. Among more than 100,000 clones listed, roughly three quarters were seen once. The chain employs TRBV20-1 and TRBJ2-1, with D tentatively TRBD2 (5 bases). This clonotype was sampled from a woman between 55 and 75 years old in good health and CMV-seronegative. The material sequenced was PBMCs. The CDR3 nucleotides are TGCAGTGCTAGACCTAGCAGTGAGCAGTTCTTC. Translating gives CSARPSSEQFF.